The next 26 T cell receptor beta chains were all read from a single sample in a study of blood T cell repertoires in COVID-19. Sequenced by immunoSEQ multiplex PCR; TCRdb stores in-frame clones only, minus some. The sample shows about 280,000 clones, 82% of them seen only once. The sequenced sample consisted of PBMCs or T cells enriched from blood (not recorded which). The origin of the receptors is a middle-aged man who had been exposed to COVID-19.

The V gene is TRBV12-3 or TRBV12-4, the J gene TRBJ2-3; D uncertain. Trimming took off 10 bases at V and 1 base at J, with 6 bases between the two ends. The CDR3 is made up of 11 amino acids. CDR3 region: CATGRTDTQYF. The CDR3 DNA is TGTGCCACTGGGCGCACAGATACGCAGTATTTT.

The gene calls are TRBV6-5 and TRBJ2-1, with TRBD2 matching 7 bases. CDR3 length: 16 amino acids. In germline, CDR1 is MNHEY, CDR2 SVGAGI. V was clipped by 0 bases and J by 5 bases; unmatched bases: 7. CDR3 amino acids: CASSYSGEGHHNEQFF. In DNA form, the CDR3 reads TGTGCCAGCAGTTACTCTGGGGAGGGCCACCACAATGAGCAGTTCTTC.

The rearrangement uses TRBV5-8 and TRBJ1-5; possibly TRBD1 for D (5 bases). Deletions cut 0 bases from V and 6 bases from J, with 13 bases between. This CDR3 contains 15 residues. CDR1 is SGHTS, CDR2 YDEGEE, per germline. CDR3 residues: CASSLVGQFSQPQHF. The CDR3 region has the DNA TGTGCCAGCAGCTTGGTGGGGCAGTTCAGTCAGCCCCAGCATTTT. The whole variable domain, filled in from reference TRBV5-8 and TRBJ1-5, reads EAGVTQSPTHLIKTRGQQATLRCSPISGHTSVYWYQQALGLGLQFLLWYDEGEERNRGNFPPRFSGRQFPNYSSELNVNALELEDSALYLCASSLVGQFSQPQHFGDGTRLSIL.

The genes are TRBV12-3 or TRBV12-4 and TRBJ1-4; D remains ambiguous. The CDR3 length is 13 residues. Between the trimmed V and J ends, which lost 5 bases and 8 bases, there was a span of 12 bases. CDR3 nucleotides: TGTGCCAGCAGTGCTCTCCCCGGGGAAAAACTGTTTTTT. It specifies CASSALPGEKLFF.

The rearrangement links TRBV11-2 to TRBJ2-3; 15 bases fit TRBD2. CDR1 SGHAT and CDR2 FQNNGV come from the germline V gene. CDR3 length: 18 residues. J was trimmed by 1 base and V by 4 bases; bases with no gene match: 6. The chain's CDR3 is CASSSGLAGGWGTDTQYF. The CDR3 bases are TGTGCCAGCAGCTCGGGACTAGCGGGAGGTTGGGGCACAGATACGCAGTATTTT. Filled out from reference TRBV11-2 and TRBJ2-3, the complete variable domain reads EAGVAQSPRYKIIEKRQSVAFWCNPISGHATLYWYQQILGQGPKLLIQFQNNGVVDDSQLPKDRFSAERLKGVDSTLKIQPAKLEDSAVYLCASSSGLAGGWGTDTQYFGPGTRLTVL.

The chain couples TRBV28 to TRBJ1-4; a weak D match, TRBD1 (5 bases). The germline gives CDR1 MDHEN, CDR2 SYDVKM. CDR3 length: 12 residues. The germline V and J ends were trimmed by 4 bases and 8 bases, with 8 bases remaining between them. The CDR3 region is CASSWGGEKLFF. The CDR3, as DNA: TGTGCCAGCAGTTGGGGGGGGGAAAAACTGTTTTTT.

This chain links TRBV2 with TRBJ1-1; TRBD1 is a possible D gene (6 bases). V was clipped by 8 bases and J by 11 bases, with 21 bases between them. CDR1 is SNHLY and CDR2 is FYNNEI in the germline V gene. This CDR3 comprises 13 residues. For the CDR3, the DNA is TGTGCCAGCCAGACGGACAGCCCTAGCGGGGCTTTCTTT. It specifies CASQTDSPSGAFF.

The count of this clone is one. The sample holds other DNA sequences that translate to the same CDR3. The rearrangement links TRBV7-9 to TRBJ1-1, with a possible D match to TRBD1 (5 bases). Per the germline V gene, CDR1 is SEHNR and CDR2 is FQNEAQ (reference sequence). The V gene lost 8 bases and the J gene lost 4 bases, with 14 bases spanning the gap. This CDR3 spans 13 amino acids. The CDR3 sequence is CASSSQGGTEAFF. The CDR3 coding sequence is TGTGCCAGCTCGAGTCAGGGTGGCACTGAAGCTTTCTTT.

This chain uses TRBV5-4 with TRBJ1-6; maybe TRBD1 (5 bases). The CDR3 has 16 amino acids. Trimming left V 4 bases short and J 9 bases short, with 20 bases between. The V gene's germline CDR1 is SGHNT and CDR2 YYREEE (reference sequence). The CDR3 protein is CASSPFLDINSSPLHF. The CDR3 DNA reads TGTGCCAGCAGCCCATTCCTGGACATTAACAGTTCACCCCTCCACTTT. The full variable domain, in which reference TRBV5-4 and TRBJ1-6 provide the parts outside the CDR3, is ETGVTQSPTHLIKTRGQQVTLRCSSQSGHNTVSWYQQALGQGPQFIFQYYREEENGRGNFPPRFSGLQFPNYSSELNVNALELDDSALYLCASSPFLDINSSPLHFGNGTRLTVT.

This chain connects TRBV29-1 to TRBJ1-5; a weak D match, TRBD1 (6 bases). The CDR3 contains 14 residues. Germline assignment: CDR1 SQVTM and CDR2 ANQGSEA. Trimming took off 5 bases at V and 2 bases at J, with 13 bases between the two ends. CDR3 DNA sequence: TGCAGCGTTAAACAGGGTGGAGGCAATCAGCCCCAGCATTTT. This codes for CSVKQGGGNQPQHF.

This chain uses TRBV18 with TRBJ2-4; 11 bases map to TRBD1. Germline V gene data show CDR1 as KGHSH and CDR2 as LQKENI. The CDR3 consists of 14 residues. With 2 bases clipped from V and 8 bases from J, the junction kept 2 bases outside the gene matches. The CDR3 nucleotides are TGTGCCAGCTCACCAGGGACAGGGGGGGACATTCAGTACTTC. Its translation: CASSPGTGGDIQYF. The full variable domain, rest sourced from reference TRBV18 and TRBJ2-4, is NAGVMQNPRHLVRRRGQEARLRCSPMKGHSHVYWYRQLPEEGLKFMVYLQKENIIDESGMPKERFSAEFPKEGPSILRIQQVVRGDSAAYFCASSPGTGGDIQYFGAGTRLSVL.

The chain is built from TRBV7-9 and TRBJ1-2, with D perhaps matching TRBD1 (6 bases). Germline CDR1 is SEHNR and CDR2 is FQNEAQ (reference sequence). The CDR3 has 16 amino acids. Trimming shortened V by 1 base and J by 4 bases, and 16 bases separated the two germline ends. CDR3 bases: TGTGCCAGCAGCTTAGGGGAAGGACAGTCTATCTATGGCTACACCTTC. Translated: CASSLGEGQSIYGYTF. The variable domain in full, completed from reference TRBV7-9 and TRBJ1-2, reads DTGVSQNPRHKITKRGQNVTFRCDPISEHNRLYWYRQTLGQGPEFLTYFQNEAQLEKSRLLSDRFSAERPKGSFSTLEIQRTEQGDSAMYLCASSLGEGQSIYGYTFGSGTRLTVV.

J is TRBJ2-1 and V is TRBV9; 7 bases align to TRBD1. Looked up from germline, CDR1 is SGDLS and CDR2 is YYNGEE. This CDR3 spans 14 amino acids. V lost 2 bases, J lost 4 bases, and 3 bases stayed unmatched. Here the CDR3 reads CASSVGTAYNEQFF. The CDR3 DNA sequence: TGTGCCAGCAGCGTCGGGACAGCTTACAATGAGCAGTTCTTC. The variable domain in full, completed from reference TRBV9 and TRBJ2-1, reads DSGVTQTPKHLITATGQRVTLRCSPRSGDLSVYWYQQSLDQGLQFLIQYYNGEERAKGNILERFSAQQFPDLHSELNLSSLELGDSALYFCASSVGTAYNEQFFGPGTRLTVL.

This rearrangement joins TRBV10-2 to TRBJ1-2, with 10 bases fitting TRBD1. Trimming removed 5 bases from V and 6 bases from J; junction bases left unmatched: 6. From germline, CDR1 is WSHSY and CDR2 SAAADI. The CDR3 runs to 14 residues. CDR3 sequence reads: CASSPAGTGDGYTF. CDR3 bases: TGCGCCAGCAGTCCCGCCGGGACAGGGGATGGCTACACCTTC.

This clone has only one observation. Germline is not matched at one junction end, which may reflect a read error. CDR3 sequence (DNA): TGTGCCAGTATCCCCTCGGGGAACAGTGAAGCTTTCTTT. Translating it yields CASIPSGNSEAFF. The J gene is TRBJ1-1, the V gene TRBV19; D unresolved. Germline lookup yields CDR1 LNHDA and CDR2 SQIVND (reference sequence). This CDR3 region has 13 residues.

The chain is built from TRBV19 and TRBJ2-1, with 7 bases that match TRBD1. Germline assignment: CDR1 LNHDA and CDR2 SQIVND (reference sequence). Germline trimming cut 9 bases from V and 5 bases from J; bases unmatched to any gene: 4. The length of the CDR3 is 12 residues. CDR3 DNA sequence: TGTGCCAGCACAGGGGTAGACAATGAGCAGTTCTTC. Its protein is CASTGVDNEQFF.

The chain is built from TRBV11-3 and TRBJ2-5, with 8 bases aligning to TRBD1. The germline CDR1 and CDR2 sequences are SGHNT and YENEEA. The CDR3 has 14 residues. V lost 6 bases and J lost 5; bases outside the gene matches: 8. CDR3 amino acids: CASSRTGRGETQYF. The CDR3 DNA is TGTGCCAGCAGTCGGACAGGGCGAGGGGAGACCCAGTACTTC.

The chain uses TRBV18 and TRBJ2-5; no definite D call. The V gene's germline CDR1 is KGHSH and CDR2 LQKENI. This CDR3 contains 14 residues. Trimming cost V 2 bases and J 0 bases, with 7 bases left between them. For the CDR3, the DNA is TGTGCCAGCTCACCAAGCGTGCACCAAGAGACCCAGTACTTC. Translation gives CASSPSVHQETQYF. The entire variable domain, with the rest obtained from reference TRBV18 and TRBJ2-5, is as follows: NAGVMQNPRHLVRRRGQEARLRCSPMKGHSHVYWYRQLPEEGLKFMVYLQKENIIDESGMPKERFSAEFPKEGPSILRIQQVVRGDSAAYFCASSPSVHQETQYFGPGTRLLVL.

The chain has TRBV5-6 and TRBJ2-1; 12 bases match TRBD2. The V segment lost 3 bases and the J segment 9 bases; nucleotides outside the gene matches: 10. This CDR3 region has 16 residues. Germline V gene data show CDR1 as SGHDT and CDR2 as YYEEEE. The CDR3, as DNA: TGTGCCAGCAGCTCCAAGACTAGCGGGAGCGCTGGTGAGCAGTTCTTC. This encodes CASSSKTSGSAGEQFF.

The genes are TRBV5-1 and TRBJ2-7; D perhaps matches TRBD1 (6 bases). The CDR3 length is 13 residues. V lost 4 bases, J lost 4 bases, and 12 bases lay in between. CDR1 SGHRS and CDR2 YFSETQ come from the germline V gene. Here the CDR3 DNA reads TGCGCCAGCAGCCCCGGGACACGATACGAGCAGTACTTC. This encodes CASSPGTRYEQYF.

On this clone itself: Its ends do not fully match the called genes, so a read error is possible. This rearrangement joins TRBV7-7 to TRBJ2-2; no reliable D call. Germline V gene data show CDR1 as SSHAT and CDR2 as FNYEAQ (reference sequence). This CDR3 has 13 amino acids. CDR3 sequence (DNA): TGTGCTAGCAGCTTTGGAGCCGCCGGGGAGCTGTTTTTT. Translated: CASSFGAAGELFF.

The chain employs TRBV10-3 and TRBJ2-7; D unclear. The V gene's germline CDR1 is ENHRY and CDR2 SYGVKD. Trimming stripped 6 bases from V and 2 bases from J, with 8 bases between. This CDR3 is built from 12 residues. CDR3: CAISNGAYEQYF. CDR3 nucleotide sequence: TGTGCCATCAGCAACGGAGCCTACGAGCAGTACTTC.

V and J are TRBV4-1 and TRBJ1-1; D gene uncertain. The CDR3 extends over 12 amino acids. The germline V gene encodes CDR1 MGHRA and CDR2 YSYEKL. V was clipped by 5 bases and J by 1 base, with 5 bases between them. CDR3 sequence reads: CASSLANTEAFF. The CDR3 coding sequence is TGCGCCAGCAGCTTGGCGAACACTGAAGCTTTCTTT.

This clone was found once. The chain employs TRBV3-1 (or the pseudogene TRBV3-2) and TRBJ2-1; 8 bases line up with TRBD2. This CDR3 is 15 amino acids long. Germline CDR1 and CDR2: LGHDT and YNNKEL (reference sequence). V lost 1 base and J lost 6; bases outside the gene matches: 5. CDR3 nucleotides: TGTGCCAGCAGCCAAGGTCTGCGGGAGGTCAATGAGCAGTTCTTC. Protein sequence: CASSQGLREVNEQFF.

The chain has TRBV29-1 and TRBJ2-5; D possibly corresponds to TRBD2 (6 bases). Trimming shortened V by 2 bases and J by 5 bases, and 21 bases separated the two germline ends. CDR1 SQVTM and CDR2 ANQGSEA come from the germline V gene. The CDR3 loop spans 16 amino acids. The CDR3 sequence is CSVEPLRAPSAETQYF. Written as DNA, the CDR3 is TGCAGCGTTGAACCTTTACGGGCCCCTAGCGCTGAGACCCAGTACTTC.

This chain's CDR3 is CATSREGAVYGYTF. The CDR3 nucleotides are TGTGCCACCAGCAGGGAGGGGGCGGTTTATGGCTACACCTTC. J is TRBJ1-2 and V is TRBV15, with 7 bases lining up with TRBD1. CDR3 length: 14 residues. Trimming removed 3 bases from V and 5 bases from J; junction bases left unmatched: 6. Germline lookup yields CDR1 LNHNV and CDR2 YYDKDF (reference sequence).